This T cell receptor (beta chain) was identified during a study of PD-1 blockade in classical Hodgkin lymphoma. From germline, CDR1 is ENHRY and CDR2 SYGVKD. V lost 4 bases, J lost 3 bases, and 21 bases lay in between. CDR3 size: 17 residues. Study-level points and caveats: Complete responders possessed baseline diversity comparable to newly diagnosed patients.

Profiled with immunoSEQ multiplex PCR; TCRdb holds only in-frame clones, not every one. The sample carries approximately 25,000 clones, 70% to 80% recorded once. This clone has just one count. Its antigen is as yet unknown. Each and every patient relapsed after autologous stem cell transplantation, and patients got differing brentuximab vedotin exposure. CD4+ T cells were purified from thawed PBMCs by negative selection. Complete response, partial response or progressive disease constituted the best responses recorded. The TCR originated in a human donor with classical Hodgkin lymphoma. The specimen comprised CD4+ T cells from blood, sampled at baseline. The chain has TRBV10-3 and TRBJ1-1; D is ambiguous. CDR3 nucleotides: TGTGCCATCAGTGCCTACATTCTGTCGGATGGGGACACTGAAGCTTTCTTT. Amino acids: CAISAYILSDGDTEAFF.